These 25 T cell receptor beta chains were all obtained from the same sample, sequenced in a study of shared clonotypes between healthy human individuals. Positively selected for CCR7, the CD45RO-negative cells used as naive CD8 cells excluded terminally differentiated effector memory CD45RA+ cells. TCRdb's table, derived via immunoSEQ multiplex PCR, lists solely in-frame clones and lacks some. The table has approximately 810,000 clones, 92% seen once. Sequenced sample: naive CD8+ T cells sorted from blood. Receptors were obtained from a man aged 25 to 40 in good health.

The chain recombines TRBV7-9 with TRBJ2-1, with D possibly matching TRBD2 (6 bases). Looked up from germline, CDR1 is SEHNR and CDR2 is FQNEAQ (reference sequence). V was pared by 1 base and J by 8 bases, with 18 bases between. The CDR3 extends over 16 amino acids. The CDR3 region is CASSLVEGRGSDEQFF. The DNA of the CDR3 is TGTGCCAGCAGCTTAGTGGAGGGGCGGGGAAGCGATGAGCAGTTCTTC.

The rearrangement joins TRBV28 to TRBJ1-5, with unresolved D. The V end lost 6 bases, the J end lost 2 bases, and 14 bases lay between the germline ends. The CDR3 consists of 15 residues. Looked up from germline, CDR1 is MDHEN and CDR2 is SYDVKM. CDR3 residues: CASRHQLGGNQPQHF. The CDR3 DNA follows: TGTGCCAGCAGACACCAACTGGGCGGCAATCAGCCCCAGCATTTT.

This chain links TRBV14 with TRBJ2-7, with D maybe TRBD1 (6 bases). The CDR3 totals 15 residues. The germline CDR1 and CDR2 sequences are SGHDN and FVKESK. V lost 2 bases to trimming and J lost 1 base, with 12 bases between them. The CDR3 region is CASSQLDRSSYEQYF. DNA for the CDR3: TGTGCCAGCAGCCAATTAGACAGGAGTTCCTACGAGCAGTACTTC.

The genes are TRBV4-1 and TRBJ2-7; 8 bases agree with TRBD2. V lost 0 bases and J lost 2; bases outside the gene matches: 6. Germline V lookup: CDR1 MGHRA, CDR2 YSYEKL. There are 16 residues in the CDR3. CDR3 nucleotides: TGCGCCAGCAGCCAAGAAGGCGTAGCGGGAACCTACGAGCAGTACTTC. Encoded protein: CASSQEGVAGTYEQYF.

The V and J genes are TRBV5-1 and TRBJ1-1, with D unclear. V lost 5 bases to trimming and J lost 4 bases, with 12 bases between them. This CDR3 is built from 13 residues. The germline V gene encodes CDR1 SGHRS and CDR2 YFSETQ. The CDR3 here is CASRDPPSTEAFF. The DNA for the CDR3 is TGCGCCAGCAGGGACCCCCCGAGCACTGAAGCTTTCTTT.

The rearrangement joins TRBV6-1 to TRBJ1-1, with no clear D. Germline V gene sequence: CDR1 MNHNS, CDR2 SASEGT. V dropped 2 bases and J dropped 7 bases, with 11 bases sitting between them. The CDR3 covers 13 residues. This chain's CDR3 is CASSELIPGEAFF. For the CDR3, the DNA is TGTGCCAGCAGTGAACTTATACCGGGTGAAGCTTTCTTT.

The gene calls are TRBV7-9 and TRBJ2-5; D may be TRBD1 (6 bases). The CDR3 contains 14 residues. Germline CDR1 and CDR2: SEHNR and FQNEAQ (reference sequence). With 5 bases removed from V and 1 base from J, the gap between germline ends came to 11 bases. The CDR3 spells CASSIGQTQETQYF. CDR3 nucleotides: TGTGCCAGCAGCATAGGACAGACCCAAGAGACCCAGTACTTC.

V is TRBV30 and J is TRBJ2-7; 7 bases map to TRBD1. The germline V gene encodes CDR1 GTSNPN and CDR2 SVGIG (reference sequence). After removal of 4 bases from V and 2 bases from J, the junction contained 8 bases not matched to a gene. This CDR3 is 14 amino acids long. Here the CDR3 reads CAWNHLGGAYEQYF. The CDR3 bases are TGTGCCTGGAACCACCTAGGGGGCGCCTACGAGCAGTACTTC.

The genes are TRBV7-9 and TRBJ2-3, with TRBD2 identical over 7 bases. CDR3 length: 15 residues. The germline V gene has CDR1 SEHNR and CDR2 FQNEAQ (reference sequence). Trimming removed 1 base from V and 5 bases from J; junction bases left unmatched: 6. This chain's CDR3 is CASSLGPGGLDTQYF. The CDR3 nucleotides are TGTGCCAGCAGCTTAGGTCCCGGGGGGTTAGATACGCAGTATTTT.

V gene TRBV13 combines with J gene TRBJ2-3; TRBD2 aligns across 11 bases. Trimming removed 3 bases from V and 6 bases from J; junction bases left unmatched: 11. This CDR3 has 17 amino acids. Germline CDR1 and CDR2: PRHDT and FYEKMQ (reference sequence). The CDR3 reads CASSFPTTSGTDDTQYF. CDR3 nucleotides: TGTGCCAGCAGCTTCCCAACGACTAGCGGGACCGACGATACGCAGTATTTT.

V and J are TRBV19 and TRBJ2-2, with a weak D call TRBD1 (7 bases). The CDR3 consists of 15 residues. Germline CDR1 reads LNHDA; CDR2 reads SQIVND (reference sequence). Trimming pared 7 bases from V and 5 bases from J, leaving 17 bases between. CDR3 sequence: CASTTRGAGTGELFF. The CDR3 DNA reads TGTGCCAGTACGACCAGGGGGGCAGGGACCGGGGAGCTGTTTTTT.

This rearrangement joins TRBV9 to TRBJ2-2; D is unresolved. Trimming cost V 3 bases and J 4 bases, with 4 bases left between them. From germline, CDR1 is SGDLS and CDR2 YYNGEE. The CDR3 is 12 amino acids. The CDR3 DNA is TGTGCCAGCAGCGGTAGCACCGGGGAGCTGTTTTTT. Translated: CASSGSTGELFF.

The chain has TRBV5-6 and TRBJ2-7; a weak D match, TRBD2 (6 bases). This CDR3 is 14 amino acids long. V lost 4 bases and J lost 2, with 13 bases in between. Per germline, CDR1 SGHDT and CDR2 YYEEEE. CDR3 DNA sequence: TGTGCCAGCAGCAGAGGGGAGGCCCCCTACGAGCAGTACTTC. This codes for CASSRGEAPYEQYF.

This rearrangement joins TRBV5-1 to TRBJ2-1, with TRBD1 identical over 9 bases. The CDR3 is made up of 16 amino acids. V gave up 0 bases and J gave up 4 bases; unmatched junction bases: 5. Looked up from germline, CDR1 is SGHRS and CDR2 is YFSETQ. CDR3 sequence (DNA): TGCGCCAGCAGCTTGGAGGGACAGGGAAGTTACAATGAGCAGTTCTTC. Protein: CASSLEGQGSYNEQFF.

The rearrangement uses TRBV7-3 and TRBJ2-1, with 8 bases matching TRBD2. The length of the CDR3 is 15 residues. The J segment lost 7 bases and the V segment lost 5 bases, leaving 10 bases of the junction unmatched. Germline V gene data show CDR1 as SGHTA and CDR2 as FQGTGA. The CDR3 nucleotides are TGTGCCAGCAGCCTTGCCAGCGGGAGCATGAATGAGCAGTTCTTC. Amino acids: CASSLASGSMNEQFF.

As for this clone: Other DNA sequences in this specimen translate into the identical CDR3. V is TRBV7-9 and J is TRBJ2-5; D call uncertain. The V end was cut by 5 bases, the J end by 1 base, with 5 bases between. Germline V gives CDR1 SEHNR, CDR2 FQNEAQ (reference sequence). The CDR3 has 12 residues. The DNA for the CDR3 is TGTGCCAGCAGCCCGGGCCAAGAGACCCAGTACTTC. Translating it yields CASSPGQETQYF.

The chain employs TRBV6-5 and TRBJ2-1; 7 bases match TRBD2. From germline, CDR1 is MNHEY and CDR2 SVGAGI. With V trimmed by 6 bases and J by 4 bases, 9 bases remained unmatched. The CDR3 runs 15 residues. The CDR3 here is CASRPLAEIYNEQFF. Written as DNA, the CDR3 is TGTGCCAGCAGGCCGCTAGCGGAGATTTACAATGAGCAGTTCTTC.

The chain couples TRBV9 to TRBJ2-5, with D maybe TRBD2 (5 bases). CDR1 and CDR2 (germline): SGDLS, YYNGEE. Trimming took 3 bases from V and 1 from J, leaving 10 bases between them. This CDR3 region has 14 residues. The CDR3 region has the DNA TGTGCCAGCAGCGCTAGCAGGACCCAAGAGACCCAGTACTTC. It yields the protein CASSASRTQETQYF.

The CDR3 here is CASSIYNNEQFF. In nucleotides, the CDR3 is TGTGCCAGTAGTATCTATAACAATGAGCAGTTCTTC. J is TRBJ2-1 and V is TRBV19; the D is unclear. The CDR3 covers 12 residues. V lost 3 bases to trimming and J lost 5 bases, with 5 bases between them. CDR1 is LNHDA, CDR2 SQIVND, per germline (reference sequence). Full variable domain (missing parts from reference TRBV19 and TRBJ2-1): DGGITQSPKYLFRKEGQNVTLSCEQNLNHDAMYWYRQDPGQGLRLIYYSQIVNDFQKGDIAEGYSVSREKKESFPLTVTSAQKNPTAFYLCASSIYNNEQFFGPGTRLTVL.

This chain links TRBV20-1 with TRBJ2-3; no reliable D call. The CDR3 extends over 9 amino acids. V was clipped by 6 bases and J by 11 bases, with 9 bases between them. The germline V gene has CDR1 DFQATT and CDR2 SNEGSKA (reference sequence). CDR3 bases: TGCAGTGCCGACGGAAGGCAGTATTTT. Amino acid sequence: CSADGRQYF.

The gene calls are TRBV4-1 and TRBJ2-5, with 7 bases lining up with TRBD2. Trimming removed 1 base from V and 2 bases from J; junction bases left unmatched: 4. Germline assignment: CDR1 MGHRA and CDR2 YSYEKL. This CDR3 region has 15 residues. CDR3 in amino acids: CASSQGSAGQETQYF. Here the CDR3 DNA reads TGCGCCAGCAGCCAAGGGTCAGCGGGGCAAGAGACCCAGTACTTC.

This clone has just one count. The V gene is TRBV7-9, the J gene TRBJ2-3; TRBD2 matches 7 bases. The V and J ends lost 1 base and 6 bases, in that order; junction bases with no gene match: 7. Germline V gene data show CDR1 as SEHNR and CDR2 as FQNEAQ (reference sequence). This CDR3 comprises 15 residues. The CDR3 spells CASSLVAGDEDTQYF. The CDR3 DNA reads TGTGCCAGCAGCTTAGTGGCGGGAGATGAGGATACGCAGTATTTT.

V is TRBV7-8 and J is TRBJ1-2; no definite D call. Germline CDR1 reads SGHVS; CDR2 reads FQNEAQ. The ends were cut back, 2 bases at V and 1 base at J, with 23 bases in the middle. The CDR3 is 19 residues long. The CDR3 DNA is TGTGCCAGCAGCTTACTGCGAGCGGGTCTCACTACTCTTAACTATGGCTACACCTTC. Translating gives CASSLLRAGLTTLNYGYTF.

The gene calls are TRBV2 and TRBJ2-3; D tentatively reads TRBD1 or TRBD2 (6 bases each). The V end was cut by 4 bases, the J end by 7 bases, with 18 bases between. Germline V gene sequence: CDR1 SNHLY, CDR2 FYNNEI. The length of the CDR3 is 15 residues. CDR3: CASSGEEGGLYTQYF. The CDR3 region has the DNA TGTGCCAGCAGTGGGGAGGAGGGGGGTCTGTATACGCAGTATTTT.

The chain combines TRBV11-3 with TRBJ2-5; TRBD1 might be the D (6 bases). The CDR3 runs 13 residues. Germline CDR1 is SGHNT and CDR2 is YENEEA. V lost 5 bases and J 3 bases, leaving 10 bases between the germline ends. In DNA form, the CDR3 reads TGTGCCAGCAGCGACTACAGGGAAGAGACCCAGTACTTC. The encoded protein is CASSDYREETQYF.